What follows are 12 T cell receptor beta chains derived from one specimen sequenced in a study of blood T cell repertoires in COVID-19. The repertoire was sequenced with immunoSEQ multiplex PCR; TCRdb's copy has only in-frame clones and lacks some. There are around 700,000 clones in the sample; 80% to 90% occur only once, and about 0.24% lies in the top ten. Material for sequencing was peripheral blood. The source of these receptors is a woman aged 18-29 years with acute or convalescent COVID-19.

As concerns this clone: The identical CDR3 is also encoded by other nucleotide sequences in the sample. The V gene is TRBV5-1, the J gene TRBJ2-3; D gene unclear. Germline CDR1 is SGHRS and CDR2 is YFSETQ. The CDR3 contains 14 residues. Trimming cost V 0 bases and J 2 bases, with 7 bases left between them. This CDR3 reads CASSLAQSTDTQYF. CDR3 in DNA: TGCGCCAGCAGCTTGGCACAGTCCACAGATACGCAGTATTTT.

In its sample, this clone was seen once. V usage is TRBV19 and J usage is TRBJ1-5; D may be TRBD1 (6 bases). The ends were cut back, 2 bases at V and 3 bases at J, with 20 bases in the middle. Germline values: CDR1 LNHDA, CDR2 SQIVND (reference sequence). The CDR3 extends over 18 amino acids. CDR3 protein: CASSILRSPDRLNQPQHF. The CDR3, as DNA: TGTGCCAGTAGTATACTTCGTTCACCGGACAGACTCAATCAGCCCCAGCATTTT.

The rearrangement links TRBV7-6 to TRBJ2-3; 11 bases are a match to TRBD2. Germline CDR1 and CDR2: SGHVS and FNYEAQ. V trimming: 3 bases; J trimming: 0 bases; junction bases outside the gene matches: 11. The CDR3 length is 19 residues. CDR3 DNA: TGTGCCAGCAGCTTTAGGGATAGCGGGGGGGGATCTAGCACAGATACGCAGTATTTT. Translated, it gives CASSFRDSGGGSSTDTQYF.

This clone was picked up one time. The chain has TRBV19 and TRBJ1-2, with 7 bases identical to TRBD1. The CDR3 extends over 13 amino acids. The germline gives CDR1 LNHDA, CDR2 SQIVND (reference sequence). With V trimmed by 10 bases and J by 0 bases, 5 bases remained unmatched. CDR3 protein: CATRGRANYGYTF. The CDR3 coding sequence is TGTGCCACCAGGGGGAGAGCTAACTATGGCTACACCTTC. The variable domain in full, completed from reference TRBV19 and TRBJ1-2, reads DGGITQSPKYLFRKEGQNVTLSCEQNLNHDAMYWYRQDPGQGLRLIYYSQIVNDFQKGDIAEGYSVSREKKESFPLTVTSAQKNPTAFYLCATRGRANYGYTFGSGTRLTVV.

The chain has TRBV30 and TRBJ1-2, with 10 bases that match TRBD1. V lost 0 bases, J lost 8 bases, and 3 bases stayed unmatched. Germline V gives CDR1 GTSNPN, CDR2 SVGIG (reference sequence). The CDR3 has 13 residues. The CDR3, as DNA: TGTGCCTGGAGTGTGGGACAGGGGAAGGGCTACACCTTC. Protein: CAWSVGQGKGYTF.

The V gene is TRBV9, the J gene TRBJ2-1; TRBD1 matches 10 bases. Unmatched junction bases numbered 4, after V lost 3 bases and J lost 4 bases. Germline CDR1 is SGDLS and CDR2 is YYNGEE. This CDR3 contains 15 residues. DNA of the CDR3: TGTGCCAGCAGCGGACAGGGGGCGCGTTACAATGAGCAGTTCTTC. Protein sequence: CASSGQGARYNEQFF.

This chain connects TRBV2 to TRBJ2-7; D may be TRBD1 (6 bases). Trimming shortened V by 6 bases and J by 0 bases, and 18 bases separated the two germline ends. Looked up from germline, CDR1 is SNHLY and CDR2 is FYNNEI. There are 16 residues in the CDR3. The CDR3 nucleotides read TGTGCCAGCAGCGTCCCTCGGGACACCTTCTCCTACGAGCAGTACTTC. It specifies CASSVPRDTFSYEQYF. Combining the CDR3 with reference TRBV2 and TRBJ2-7 gives the whole variable domain EPEVTQTPSHQVTQMGQEVILRCVPISNHLYFYWYRQILGQKVEFLVSFYNNEISEKSEIFDDQFSVERPDGSNFTLKIRSTKLEDSAMYFCASSVPRDTFSYEQYFGPGTRLTVT.

The chain carries TRBV25-1 and TRBJ2-2; D is unresolved. The CDR3 totals 12 residues. Trimming removed 8 bases from V and 7 bases from J, with 11 bases in between. Germline assignment: CDR1 MGHDK and CDR2 SYGVNS. The CDR3 coding sequence is TGTGCCAGCTCTTTCTTAGACGGGGAGCTGTTTTTT. Translation gives CASSFLDGELFF.

The CDR3 reads CASSSDRGRGNEQFF. The CDR3 DNA follows: TGTGCCAGCAGCTCCGACAGGGGGCGAGGCAATGAGCAGTTCTTC. The rearrangement links TRBV7-9 to TRBJ2-1, with TRBD1 identical over 10 bases. The germline CDR1 and CDR2 sequences are SEHNR and FQNEAQ (reference sequence). The CDR3 contains 15 residues. The V segment lost 4 bases and the J segment 6 bases; nucleotides outside the gene matches: 6.

This clone has just one count. J is TRBJ1-3 and V is TRBV3-1 (or the pseudogene TRBV3-2); D is perhaps TRBD1 (5 bases). V was shortened by 4 bases and J by 4 bases, with 20 bases between the two germline ends. Germline CDR1 reads LGHDT; CDR2 reads YNNKEL (reference sequence). The CDR3 is 17 residues long. The CDR3 loop is CASSRSTGPEGGNTIYF. In DNA form, the CDR3 reads TGTGCCAGCAGCCGCTCGACTGGACCGGAGGGGGGAAACACCATATATTTT.

The chain carries TRBV6-5 and TRBJ1-5; 7 bases map to TRBD1. The length of the CDR3 is 13 residues. Trimming cost V 8 bases and J 4 bases; bases outside gene matches: 5. Germline V gene lookup returns CDR1 MNHEY and CDR2 SVGAGI. The CDR3 loop is CASSTGFNQPQHF. The DNA for the CDR3 is TGTGCCAGCTCGACAGGGTTTAATCAGCCCCAGCATTTT.

This chain joins TRBV7-2 and TRBJ2-7, with a weak D call TRBD1 (6 bases). Trimming left V 5 bases short and J 2 bases short, with 7 bases between. The CDR3 runs 12 residues. Looked up from germline, CDR1 is SGHTA and CDR2 is FQGNSA. This chain's CDR3 is CASSQGPYEQYF. The CDR3, as DNA: TGTGCCAGCAGCCAGGGGCCCTACGAGCAGTACTTC.